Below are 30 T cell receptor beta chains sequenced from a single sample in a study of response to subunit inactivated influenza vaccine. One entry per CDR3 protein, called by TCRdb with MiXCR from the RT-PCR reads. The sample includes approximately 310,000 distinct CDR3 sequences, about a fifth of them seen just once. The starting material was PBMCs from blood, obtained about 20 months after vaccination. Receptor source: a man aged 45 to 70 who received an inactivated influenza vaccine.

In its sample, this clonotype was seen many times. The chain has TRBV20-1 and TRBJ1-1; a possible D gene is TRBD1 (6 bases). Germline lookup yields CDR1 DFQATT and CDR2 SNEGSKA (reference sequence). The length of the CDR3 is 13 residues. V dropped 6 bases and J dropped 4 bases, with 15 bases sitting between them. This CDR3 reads CSARTGQGTEAFF. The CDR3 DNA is TGCAGTGCCAGAACAGGGCAAGGCACTGAAGCTTTCTTT.

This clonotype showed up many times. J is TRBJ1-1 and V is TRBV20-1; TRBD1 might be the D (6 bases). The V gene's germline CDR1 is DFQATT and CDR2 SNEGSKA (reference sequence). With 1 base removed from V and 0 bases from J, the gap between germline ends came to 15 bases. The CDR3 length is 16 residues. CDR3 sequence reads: CSARVPSGTMNTEAFF. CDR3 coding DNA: TGCAGTGCTAGAGTTCCTTCCGGGACAATGAACACTGAAGCTTTCTTT.

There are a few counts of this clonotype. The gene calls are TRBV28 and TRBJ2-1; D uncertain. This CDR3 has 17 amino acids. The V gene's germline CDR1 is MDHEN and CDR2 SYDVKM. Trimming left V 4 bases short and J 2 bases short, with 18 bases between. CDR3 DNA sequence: TGTGCCAGCAGTTCTCCCCCTTTAACGTTCCCCTACAATGAGCAGTTCTTC. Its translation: CASSSPPLTFPYNEQFF.

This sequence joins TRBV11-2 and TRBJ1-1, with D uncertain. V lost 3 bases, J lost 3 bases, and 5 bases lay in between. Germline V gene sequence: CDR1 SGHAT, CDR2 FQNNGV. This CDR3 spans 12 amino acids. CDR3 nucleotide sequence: TGTGCCAGCAGCTTCCGAGACACTGAAGCTTTCTTT. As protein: CASSFRDTEAFF.

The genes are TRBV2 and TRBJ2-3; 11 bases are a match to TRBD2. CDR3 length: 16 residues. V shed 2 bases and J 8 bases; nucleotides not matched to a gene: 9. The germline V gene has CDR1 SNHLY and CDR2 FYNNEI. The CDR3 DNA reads TGTGCCAGCAGTGAACAACTAGCGGGGGCCGGGCTTACGCAGTATTTT. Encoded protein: CASSEQLAGAGLTQYF.

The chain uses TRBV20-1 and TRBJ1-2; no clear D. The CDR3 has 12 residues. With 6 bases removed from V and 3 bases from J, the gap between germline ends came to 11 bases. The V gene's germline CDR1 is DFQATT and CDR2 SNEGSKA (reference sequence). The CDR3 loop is CSAPPSDYGYTF. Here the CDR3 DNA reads TGCAGTGCCCCCCCGAGCGACTATGGCTACACCTTC.

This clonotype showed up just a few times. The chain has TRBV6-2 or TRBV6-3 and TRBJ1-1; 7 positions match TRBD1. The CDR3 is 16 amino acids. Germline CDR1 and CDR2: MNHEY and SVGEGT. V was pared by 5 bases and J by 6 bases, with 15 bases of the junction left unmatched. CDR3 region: CASSTRQGYSFPEAFF. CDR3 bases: TGTGCCAGCAGTACCCGACAGGGTTACTCCTTCCCTGAAGCTTTCTTT.

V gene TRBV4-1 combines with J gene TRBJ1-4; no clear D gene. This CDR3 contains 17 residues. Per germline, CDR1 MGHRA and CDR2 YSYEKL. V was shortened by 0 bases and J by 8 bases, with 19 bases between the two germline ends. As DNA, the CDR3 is TGCGCCAGCAGCCAAGACCCCACTATCGGGTTACGGGAAAAACTGTTTTTT. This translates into CASSQDPTIGLREKLFF.

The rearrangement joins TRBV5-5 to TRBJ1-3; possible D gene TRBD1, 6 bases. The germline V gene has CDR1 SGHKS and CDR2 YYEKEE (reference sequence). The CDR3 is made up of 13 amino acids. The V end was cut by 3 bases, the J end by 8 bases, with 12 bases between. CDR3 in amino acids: CASSWGGADTIYF. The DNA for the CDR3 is TGTGCCAGCAGCTGGGGGGGCGCAGACACCATATATTTT.

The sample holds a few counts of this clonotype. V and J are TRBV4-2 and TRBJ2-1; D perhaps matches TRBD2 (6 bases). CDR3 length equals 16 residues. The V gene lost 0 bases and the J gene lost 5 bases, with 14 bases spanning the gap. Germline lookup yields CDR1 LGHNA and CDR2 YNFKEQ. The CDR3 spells CASSQEGTGGHNEQFF. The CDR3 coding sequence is TGTGCCAGCAGCCAAGAAGGGACTGGGGGTCACAATGAGCAGTTCTTC.

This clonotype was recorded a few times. The CDR3, as DNA: TGTGCCAGCAGCTTGGGAGGGACAGAGTCCTACGAGCAGTACTTC. This translates into CASSLGGTESYEQYF. The chain links TRBV5-4 to TRBJ2-7; 7 positions agree with TRBD1. Germline CDR1 reads SGHNT; CDR2 reads YYREEE (reference sequence). The CDR3 extends over 15 amino acids. V lost 0 bases and J lost 1; bases outside the gene matches: 4.

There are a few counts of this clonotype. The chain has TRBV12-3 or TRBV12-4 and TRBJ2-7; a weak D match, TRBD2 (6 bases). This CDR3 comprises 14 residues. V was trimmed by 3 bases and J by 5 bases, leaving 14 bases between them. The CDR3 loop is CASSFGGFRNEQYF. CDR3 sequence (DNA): TGTGCCAGCAGTTTTGGGGGGTTTAGGAACGAGCAGTACTTC.

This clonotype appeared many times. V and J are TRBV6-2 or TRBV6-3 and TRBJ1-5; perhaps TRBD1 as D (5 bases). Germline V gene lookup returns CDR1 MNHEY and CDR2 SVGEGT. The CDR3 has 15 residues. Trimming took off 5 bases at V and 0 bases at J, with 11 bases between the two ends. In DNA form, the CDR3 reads TGTGCCAGCAGTCAGGGCGCCGCTAGCAATCAGCCCCAGCATTTT. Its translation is CASSQGAASNQPQHF.

The CDR3, as DNA: TGCGCCAGCAGCTTAGGGCCAATCAGGGGATTCGACACTGAAGCTTTCTTT. Translation gives CASSLGPIRGFDTEAFF. The V call is TRBV5-1, the J call TRBJ1-1; TRBD1 is a possible D gene (6 bases). The CDR3 loop spans 17 amino acids. CDR1 SGHRS and CDR2 YFSETQ come from the germline V gene. Trimming removed 2 bases from V and 3 bases from J, with 20 bases in between.

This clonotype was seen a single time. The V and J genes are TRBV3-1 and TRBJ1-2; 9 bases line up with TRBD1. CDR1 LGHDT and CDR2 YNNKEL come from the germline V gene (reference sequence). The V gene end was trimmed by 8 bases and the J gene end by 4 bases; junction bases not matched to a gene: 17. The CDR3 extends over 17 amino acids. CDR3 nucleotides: TGTGCCAGCTGCGCCCGATTCTACAGGGGGCTAAGCTATGGCTACACCTTC. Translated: CASCARFYRGLSYGYTF.

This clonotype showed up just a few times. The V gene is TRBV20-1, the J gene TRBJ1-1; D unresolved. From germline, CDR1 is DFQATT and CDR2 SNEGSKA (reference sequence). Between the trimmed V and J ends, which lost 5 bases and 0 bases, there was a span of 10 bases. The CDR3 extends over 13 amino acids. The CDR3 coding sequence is TGCAGTGCTCCAAAAAACATGAACACTGAAGCTTTCTTT. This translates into CSAPKNMNTEAFF.

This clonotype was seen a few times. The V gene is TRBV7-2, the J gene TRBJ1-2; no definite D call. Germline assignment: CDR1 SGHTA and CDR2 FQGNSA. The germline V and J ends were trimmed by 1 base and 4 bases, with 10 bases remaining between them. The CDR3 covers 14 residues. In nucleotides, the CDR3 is TGTGCCAGCAGCTTAGTCGGGGTGGGCTATGGCTACACCTTC. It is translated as CASSLVGVGYGYTF.

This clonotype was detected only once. The CDR3 sequence is CASSWRGGDRGRGTEAFF. CDR3 in DNA: TGTGCCAGCAGCTGGCGCGGTGGGGACAGGGGGCGAGGGACTGAAGCTTTCTTT. The V call is TRBV11-1, the J call TRBJ1-1; 12 bases match TRBD1. The germline CDR1 and CDR2 sequences are SGHAT and FQDESV (reference sequence). Trimming took 4 bases from V and 5 from J; bases not matched to a gene: 14. The CDR3 runs 18 residues. Full variable domain (remainder filled in from reference TRBV11-1 and TRBJ1-1): EAEVAQSPRYKITEKSQAVAFWCDPISGHATLYWYRQILGQGPELLVQFQDESVVDDSQLPKDRFSAERLKGVDSTLKIQPAELGDSAMYLCASSWRGGDRGRGTEAFFGQGTRLTVV.

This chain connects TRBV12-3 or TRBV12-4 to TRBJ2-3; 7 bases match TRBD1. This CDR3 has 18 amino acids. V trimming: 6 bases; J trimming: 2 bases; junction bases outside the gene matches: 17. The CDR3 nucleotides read TGTGCCAGCAGCCGAGACAGGGCGCTTGGACTGCTCACAGATACGCAGTATTTT. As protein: CASSRDRALGLLTDTQYF.

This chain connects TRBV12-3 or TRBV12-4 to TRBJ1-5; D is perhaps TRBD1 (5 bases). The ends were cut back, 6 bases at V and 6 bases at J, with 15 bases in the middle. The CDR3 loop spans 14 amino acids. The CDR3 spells CASRGPGGSQPQHF. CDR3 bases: TGTGCCAGCAGAGGACCTGGGGGTAGTCAGCCCCAGCATTTT.

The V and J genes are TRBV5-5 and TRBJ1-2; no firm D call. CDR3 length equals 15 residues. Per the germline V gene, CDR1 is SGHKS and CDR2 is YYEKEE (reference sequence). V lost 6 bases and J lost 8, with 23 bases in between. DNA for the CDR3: TGTGCCAGCATCACTTCCGGGAGGACTGGGAAAGGCTACACCTTC. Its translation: CASITSGRTGKGYTF.

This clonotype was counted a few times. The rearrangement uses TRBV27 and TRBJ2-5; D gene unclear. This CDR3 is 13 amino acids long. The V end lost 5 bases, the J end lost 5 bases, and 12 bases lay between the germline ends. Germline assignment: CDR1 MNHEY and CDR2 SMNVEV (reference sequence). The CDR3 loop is CASSPLHPETQYF. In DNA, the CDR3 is TGTGCCAGCAGTCCCCTCCATCCGGAGACCCAGTACTTC.

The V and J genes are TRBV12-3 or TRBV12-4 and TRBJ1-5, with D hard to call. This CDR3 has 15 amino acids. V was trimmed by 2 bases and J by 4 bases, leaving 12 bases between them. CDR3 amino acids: CASSLRLSRNQPQHF. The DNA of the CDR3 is TGTGCCAGCAGTTTAAGGCTCTCCCGGAATCAGCCCCAGCATTTT.

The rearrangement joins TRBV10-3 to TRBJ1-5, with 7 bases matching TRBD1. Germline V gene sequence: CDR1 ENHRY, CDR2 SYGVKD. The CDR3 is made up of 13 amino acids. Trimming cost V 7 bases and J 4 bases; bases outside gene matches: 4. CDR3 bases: TGTGCCATCAAGCGGGACAGAAATCAGCCCCAGCATTTT. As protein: CAIKRDRNQPQHF.

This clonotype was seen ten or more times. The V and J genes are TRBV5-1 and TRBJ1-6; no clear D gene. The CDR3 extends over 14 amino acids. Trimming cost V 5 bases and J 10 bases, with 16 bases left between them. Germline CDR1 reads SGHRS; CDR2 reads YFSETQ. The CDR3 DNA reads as TGCGCCAGCAGAGAGGGAGCTAGTGGCTCACCCCTCCACTTT. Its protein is CASREGASGSPLHF.

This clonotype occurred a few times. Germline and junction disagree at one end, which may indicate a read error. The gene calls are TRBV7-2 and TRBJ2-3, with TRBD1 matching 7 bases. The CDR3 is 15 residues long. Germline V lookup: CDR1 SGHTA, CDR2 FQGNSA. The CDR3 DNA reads TGTGCCAGCAGCATAGCAGAGGGGGCCGGAGATACGCAGTATTTT. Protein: CASSIAEGAGDTQYF.

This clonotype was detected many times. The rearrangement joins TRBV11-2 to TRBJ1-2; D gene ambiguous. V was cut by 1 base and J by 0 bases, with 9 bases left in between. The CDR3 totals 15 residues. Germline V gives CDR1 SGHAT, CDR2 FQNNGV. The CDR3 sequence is CASSLGPSANYGYTF. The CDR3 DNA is TGTGCCAGCAGCTTAGGACCTTCAGCTAACTATGGCTACACCTTC.

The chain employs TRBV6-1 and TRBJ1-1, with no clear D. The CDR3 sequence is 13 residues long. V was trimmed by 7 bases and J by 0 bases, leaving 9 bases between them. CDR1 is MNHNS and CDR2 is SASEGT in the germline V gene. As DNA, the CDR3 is TGTGCCAGCAAACAACACCTGAACACTGAAGCTTTCTTT. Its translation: CASKQHLNTEAFF.

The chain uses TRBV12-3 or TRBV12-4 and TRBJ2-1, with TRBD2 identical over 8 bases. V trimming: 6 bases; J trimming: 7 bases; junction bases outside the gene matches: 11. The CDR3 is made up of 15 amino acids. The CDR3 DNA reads TGTGCCAGCAGCCGTACTGGCGGGGGGCAGAATGAGCAGTTCTTC. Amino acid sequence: CASSRTGGGQNEQFF.

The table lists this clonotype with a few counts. The DNA for the CDR3 is TGTGCCAGCAGTACCCGGGACAGTTATCAGCCCCAGCATTTT. Protein sequence: CASSTRDSYQPQHF. The V and J genes are TRBV2 and TRBJ1-5; 7 nucleotides line up with TRBD1. Germline V gives CDR1 SNHLY, CDR2 FYNNEI. The CDR3 runs to 14 residues. Germline trimming cut 5 bases from V and 5 bases from J; bases unmatched to any gene: 6.